The present T cell receptor (beta chain) was sequenced within a study of blood T cell repertoires in COVID-19. Study summary: T cells, B-cell-depleted T cells, or PBMCs provided the cDNA or gDNA that served as material.

Germline lookup yields CDR1 SGHRS and CDR2 YFSETQ. The V end was cut by 0 bases, the J end by 2 bases, with 6 bases between. The CDR3 spans 14 residues. Profiled with immunoSEQ multiplex PCR; TCRdb holds only in-frame clones, not every one. The sample records some 150,000 clones, around 90% being singletons. The sequenced sample was peripheral blood. V is TRBV5-1 and J is TRBJ1-5, with D unclear. This sequence originates from a woman in her forties or fifties with acute or convalescent COVID-19. The CDR3 spells CASSLGEGNQPQHF. The CDR3 DNA sequence: TGCGCCAGCAGCTTGGGCGAAGGCAATCAGCCCCAGCATTTT.